The rows below give T cell receptor beta chains drawn from one sample of a study of blood T cell repertoires in COVID-19. Profiled with immunoSEQ multiplex PCR; TCRdb holds only in-frame clones, not every one. The sample includes fewer than 400,000 clones, roughly 86% of them seen just once. The sample comprised PBMCs or T cells enriched from blood (not recorded which). The receptors stem from a woman in her 30s who had recovered from COVID-19. Each CDR3 is given with its conserved first and last residue. Each record gives: clone size, J gene, V gene, D gene, CDR3 protein, CDR3 DNA. The D gene is left open where the match is weak. The size of a clone is reported for some rows only, either as once, few or many, or as a class for expanded clones.

clone size: -; J gene: TRBJ1-2; V gene: TRBV5-6; D gene: -; CDR3 protein: CASKERERGYTF; CDR3 DNA: TGTGCCAGCAAGGAGAGGGAAAGGGGCTACACCTTC
clone size: -; J gene: TRBJ1-2; V gene: TRBV10-3; D gene: -; CDR3 protein: CAISLPGLRGYGYTF; CDR3 DNA: TGTGCCATCAGCCTACCAGGTCTCAGGGGCTATGGCTACACCTTC
clone size: -; J gene: TRBJ2-7; V gene: TRBV3-1/TRBV3-2; D gene: TRBD1; CDR3 protein: CASSPGTGGSYEQYF; CDR3 DNA: TGTGCCAGCAGCCCAGGGACAGGGGGATCCTACGAGCAGTACTTC
clone size: -; J gene: TRBJ1-1; V gene: TRBV2; D gene: -; CDR3 protein: CASMVGGWGDTEAFF; CDR3 DNA: TGTGCCAGCATGGTGGGGGGATGGGGGGACACTGAAGCTTTCTTT
clone size: -; J gene: TRBJ2-1; V gene: TRBV6-2/TRBV6-3; D gene: -; CDR3 protein: CASSVGLHYNEQFF; CDR3 DNA: TGTGCCAGCAGTGTGGGACTTCACTACAATGAGCAGTTCTTC
clone size: -; J gene: TRBJ2-7; V gene: TRBV7-9; D gene: TRBD2; CDR3 protein: CASSLGGGPYEQYF; CDR3 DNA: TGTGCCAGCAGCTTAGGGGGGGGTCCCTACGAGCAGTACTTC
clone size: -; J gene: TRBJ2-5; V gene: TRBV7-6; D gene: TRBD2; CDR3 protein: CASSLMASGPQETQYF; CDR3 DNA: TGTGCCAGCAGCTTAATGGCTAGCGGGCCCCAAGAGACCCAGTACTTC
clone size: -; J gene: TRBJ1-1; V gene: TRBV4-2; D gene: -; CDR3 protein: CASSYPGGASGEAFF; CDR3 DNA: TGTGCCAGCAGCTACCCGGGGGGTGCCTCGGGTGAAGCTTTCTTT
clone size: -; J gene: TRBJ1-1; V gene: TRBV5-1; D gene: -; CDR3 protein: CASSLVQGSIEAFF; CDR3 DNA: TGCGCCAGCAGCTTGGTGCAGGGATCAATTGAAGCTTTCTTT
clone size: -; J gene: TRBJ1-1; V gene: TRBV28; D gene: TRBD1; CDR3 protein: CASSLAPTGSGAEAFF; CDR3 DNA: TGTGCCAGCAGCCTAGCGCCGACAGGGTCTGGGGCTGAAGCTTTCTTT
clone size: -; J gene: TRBJ1-3; V gene: TRBV7-9; D gene: -; CDR3 protein: CASPSPRSGNTIYF; CDR3 DNA: TGTGCCAGCCCAAGCCCTCGCTCTGGAAACACCATATATTTT
clone size: -; J gene: TRBJ1-1; V gene: TRBV21-1; D gene: -; CDR3 protein: CASIDDPGHLNTEAFF; CDR3 DNA: TGTGCCAGCATAGACGATCCGGGACACCTGAACACTGAAGCTTTCTTT
clone size: -; J gene: TRBJ1-1; V gene: TRBV2; D gene: TRBD1; CDR3 protein: CASSGGQGENTEAFF; CDR3 DNA: TGTGCCAGCAGTGGGGGACAGGGGGAGAACACTGAAGCTTTCTTT
clone size: -; J gene: TRBJ2-1; V gene: TRBV28; D gene: -; CDR3 protein: CASSYRVNNEQFF; CDR3 DNA: TGTGCCAGCAGTTACAGGGTGAACAATGAGCAGTTCTTC
clone size: -; J gene: TRBJ2-3; V gene: TRBV9; D gene: -; CDR3 protein: CASSLSRTDTQYF; CDR3 DNA: TGTGCCAGCAGCTTAAGCCGCACAGATACGCAGTATTTT
clone size: once; J gene: TRBJ1-2; V gene: TRBV9; D gene: TRBD1; CDR3 protein: CASSLGQGYGYTF; CDR3 DNA: TGTGCCAGCAGCCTGGGACAGGGCTATGGCTACACCTTC
clone size: -; J gene: TRBJ1-2; V gene: TRBV2; D gene: TRBD1; CDR3 protein: CASSESGTEYSGYTF; CDR3 DNA: TGTGCCAGCAGTGAATCCGGGACAGAGTACAGTGGCTACACCTTC
clone size: once; J gene: TRBJ2-1; V gene: TRBV13; D gene: TRBD1; CDR3 protein: CASSLDPAGGMNEQFF; CDR3 DNA: TGTGCCAGCAGCTTAGATCCGGCAGGGGGCATGAATGAGCAGTTCTTC
clone size: -; J gene: TRBJ2-1; V gene: TRBV6-6; D gene: TRBD2; CDR3 protein: CASRRPGLAGVNEQFF; CDR3 DNA: TGTGCCAGCAGAAGGCCGGGACTAGCGGGAGTTAATGAGCAGTTCTTC
clone size: -; J gene: TRBJ1-2; V gene: TRBV7-9; D gene: -; CDR3 protein: CASTSGTNYGYTF; CDR3 DNA: TGTGCCAGCACTTCGGGGACTAACTATGGCTACACCTTC
clone size: -; J gene: TRBJ1-1; V gene: TRBV2; D gene: -; CDR3 protein: CASSAQGPLTEAFF; CDR3 DNA: TGTGCCAGCAGTGCGCAGGGGCCCCTCACTGAAGCTTTCTTT
clone size: few; J gene: TRBJ1-1; V gene: TRBV4-1; D gene: -; CDR3 protein: CASSRDSPGGLNTEAFF; CDR3 DNA: TGCGCCAGCAGCCGAGATTCACCGGGGGGATTGAACACTGAAGCTTTCTTT
clone size: -; J gene: TRBJ1-4; V gene: TRBV5-1; D gene: TRBD1; CDR3 protein: CASSSGQEGEKLFF; CDR3 DNA: TGCGCCAGCAGCTCGGGACAGGAAGGAGAAAAACTGTTTTTT
clone size: -; J gene: TRBJ1-2; V gene: TRBV27; D gene: -; CDR3 protein: CVSSLSPQGSGYTF; CDR3 DNA: TGTGTCAGCAGTTTATCGCCCCAGGGTTCAGGCTACACCTTC
clone size: once; J gene: TRBJ1-1; V gene: TRBV10-1; D gene: TRBD1; CDR3 protein: CANTWDREMNTEAFF; CDR3 DNA: TGCGCCAACACCTGGGACAGGGAAATGAACACTGAAGCTTTCTTT
clone size: -; J gene: TRBJ1-2; V gene: TRBV23-1; D gene: TRBD1; CDR3 protein: CASSQSKGQGNYGYTF; CDR3 DNA: TGCGCCAGCAGTCAATCGAAGGGACAGGGTAACTATGGCTACACCTTC
clone size: -; J gene: TRBJ2-7; V gene: TRBV4-2; D gene: TRBD1; CDR3 protein: CASSQELRDRGMYEQYF; CDR3 DNA: TGTGCCAGCAGCCAGGAGTTACGGGACAGGGGAATGTACGAGCAGTACTTC
clone size: -; J gene: TRBJ2-7; V gene: TRBV4-2; D gene: -; CDR3 protein: CASSQSAGTIRDEQYF; CDR3 DNA: TGTGCCAGCAGCCAAAGTGCCGGGACAATCCGGGACGAGCAGTACTTC
clone size: -; J gene: TRBJ2-2; V gene: TRBV7-9; D gene: TRBD1; CDR3 protein: CASRYPGGTGELFF; CDR3 DNA: TGTGCCAGCAGGTACCCAGGGGGCACCGGGGAGCTGTTTTTT
clone size: -; J gene: TRBJ2-7; V gene: TRBV29-1; D gene: -; CDR3 protein: CSVGPVYEQYF; CDR3 DNA: TGCAGCGTTGGCCCAGTTTACGAGCAGTACTTC
clone size: -; J gene: TRBJ2-1; V gene: TRBV29-1; D gene: TRBD1; CDR3 protein: CSAATGSYEQFF; CDR3 DNA: TGCAGCGCTGCGACAGGGAGTTATGAGCAGTTCTTC
clone size: -; J gene: TRBJ1-6; V gene: TRBV7-2; D gene: TRBD1; CDR3 protein: CASSFDRDSPLHF; CDR3 DNA: TGTGCCAGCAGCTTCGACAGGGATTCACCCCTCCACTTT
clone size: -; J gene: TRBJ1-1; V gene: TRBV4-2; D gene: -; CDR3 protein: CASSQKGQLLMNTEAFF; CDR3 DNA: TGTGCCAGCAGCCAGAAAGGACAGCTTTTGATGAACACTGAAGCTTTCTTT
clone size: -; J gene: TRBJ2-1; V gene: TRBV7-9; D gene: TRBD1; CDR3 protein: CASSLKTDRVGSNEQFF; CDR3 DNA: TGTGCCAGCAGCTTAAAAACCGACAGGGTAGGTTCCAATGAGCAGTTCTTC
clone size: -; J gene: TRBJ1-5; V gene: TRBV3-1/TRBV3-2; D gene: -; CDR3 protein: CASSQVSGSNQPQHF; CDR3 DNA: TGTGCCAGCAGCCAAGTCTCCGGGAGCAATCAGCCCCAGCATTTT
clone size: -; J gene: TRBJ2-2; V gene: TRBV3-1/TRBV3-2; D gene: TRBD2; CDR3 protein: CASSQGTSGRVGELFF; CDR3 DNA: TGTGCCAGCAGCCAAGGGACTAGCGGGAGGGTCGGGGAGCTGTTTTTT
clone size: -; J gene: TRBJ1-4; V gene: TRBV2; D gene: TRBD1; CDR3 protein: CASRTGGDEKLFF; CDR3 DNA: TGTGCCAGCAGGACAGGGGGAGATGAAAAACTGTTTTTT
clone size: -; J gene: TRBJ1-3; V gene: TRBV5-1; D gene: -; CDR3 protein: CASSLGASGNTIYF; CDR3 DNA: TGCGCCAGCAGCTTAGGGGCCTCTGGAAACACCATATATTTT
clone size: -; J gene: TRBJ1-5; V gene: TRBV10-2; D gene: TRBD1; CDR3 protein: CASRQKDRGNQPQHF; CDR3 DNA: TGCGCCAGCAGGCAGAAGGACAGGGGCAATCAGCCCCAGCATTTT
clone size: -; J gene: TRBJ1-2; V gene: TRBV29-1; D gene: -; CDR3 protein: CSVEDLGRPNYGYTF; CDR3 DNA: TGCAGCGTTGAAGATCTGGGCAGGCCTAACTATGGCTACACCTTC
clone size: -; J gene: TRBJ2-6; V gene: TRBV5-4; D gene: TRBD2; CDR3 protein: CASSQGLAGRSGANVLTF; CDR3 DNA: TGTGCCAGCAGTCAAGGACTAGCGGGGCGCTCTGGGGCCAACGTCCTGACTTTC
clone size: -; J gene: TRBJ2-3; V gene: TRBV6-4; D gene: -; CDR3 protein: CASSDSKSGRTDTQYF; CDR3 DNA: TGTGCCAGCAGTGACTCGAAGAGCGGGCGCACAGATACGCAGTATTTT
clone size: once; J gene: TRBJ1-2; V gene: TRBV6-5; D gene: -; CDR3 protein: CASSRGYGYTF; CDR3 DNA: TGTGCCAGCTCCCGAGGTTATGGCTACACCTTC
clone size: once; J gene: TRBJ1-1; V gene: TRBV5-1; D gene: TRBD1; CDR3 protein: CASSLLDRESEAFF; CDR3 DNA: TGCGCCAGCAGCTTGTTGGACAGGGAGTCTGAAGCTTTCTTT
clone size: once; J gene: TRBJ1-2; V gene: TRBV7-2; D gene: -; CDR3 protein: CASSFRRSNYGYTF; CDR3 DNA: TGTGCCAGCAGCTTTCGACGGAGTAACTATGGCTACACCTTC